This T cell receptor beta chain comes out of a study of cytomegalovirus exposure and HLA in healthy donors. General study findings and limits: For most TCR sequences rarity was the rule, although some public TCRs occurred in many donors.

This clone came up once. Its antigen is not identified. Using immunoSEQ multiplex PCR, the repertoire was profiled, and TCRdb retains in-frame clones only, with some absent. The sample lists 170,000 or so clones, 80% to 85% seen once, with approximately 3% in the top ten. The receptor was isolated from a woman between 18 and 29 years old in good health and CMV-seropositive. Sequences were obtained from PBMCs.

The DNA of the CDR3 is TGCGCCAGCAGCCCGCTGGCGGGGGGAACCCAAGAGACCCAGTACTTC. Its translation: CASSPLAGGTQETQYF. The J gene is TRBJ2-5, the V gene TRBV4-1; TRBD2 matches at 8 bases. This CDR3 spans 16 amino acids. Germline loops: CDR1 MGHRA, CDR2 YSYEKL. V trimming: 4 bases; J trimming: 1 base; junction bases outside the gene matches: 8.